These T cell receptor beta chains were read from a single sample in a study of blood T cell repertoires in COVID-19. The table came from immunoSEQ multiplex PCR; TCRdb's copy has only in-frame clones and leaves some out. This sample carries around 250,000 clones, roughly 84% of them seen once, and the ten largest clones take around 3.7%. Sequenced sample: PBMCs or T cells enriched from blood (not recorded which). The receptors derive from a man between 50 and 59 years old who had recovered from COVID-19. The CDR3 runs from the conserved cysteine through the conserved F or W. D genes are given only for firm matches. Size tells how often a clone was seen (once, few, many) or the class of an expanded clone, and some rows leave it out.

V gene	CDR3 length	D gene	J gene	clone size	CDR3 protein	CDR3 DNA
TRBV27	17	.	TRBJ1-6	.	CASSSFQGNNYNSPLHF	TGTGCCAGCAGTTCCTTCCAGGGTAATAACTATAATTCACCCCTCCACTTT
TRBV15	18	TRBD1	TRBJ1-5	.	CATSSLKPGQGSNQPQHF	TGTGCCACCAGCAGCCTCAAGCCGGGACAGGGTAGCAATCAGCCCCAGCATTTT
TRBV18	13	TRBD1	TRBJ1-2	.	CASSPDRGYGYTF	TGTGCCAGCTCACCTGACAGGGGCTATGGCTACACCTTC
TRBV7-9	13	TRBD1	TRBJ1-2	few	CASSSAGTGWDTF	TGTGCCAGCAGCTCTGCCGGGACAGGGTGGGACACCTTC
TRBV28	14	TRBD2	TRBJ2-7	.	CASSLPGLDYEQYF	TGTGCCAGCAGTCTCCCGGGACTAGACTACGAGCAGTACTTC
TRBV21-1	17	.	TRBJ1-5	once	CASSKVLGMGPSQPQHF	TGTGCCAGCAGCAAAGTGCTGGGGATGGGGCCAAGTCAGCCCCAGCATTTT
TRBV7-6	16	TRBD2	TRBJ2-7	.	CASSTMRTSGSYEQYF	TGTGCCAGCAGTACCATGCGGACTAGCGGCTCCTACGAGCAGTACTTC
TRBV28	15	.	TRBJ2-7	once	CASSPRRLGRYEQYF	TGTGCCAGCAGCCCGCGAAGGTTGGGGAGATACGAGCAGTACTTC
TRBV3-1/TRBV3-2	12	.	TRBJ2-3	once	CASSQVRGTQYF	TGTGCCAGCAGCCAAGTAAGGGGTACGCAGTATTTT
TRBV11-2	12	.	TRBJ2-1	.	CASSLGGAEQFF	TGTGCCAGCAGCTTAGGTGGAGCGGAGCAGTTCTTC
TRBV25-1	14	TRBD2	TRBJ2-1	.	CASLKAGGRNEQFF	TGTGCCAGCCTGAAAGCGGGGGGCCGTAATGAGCAGTTCTTC
TRBV28	15	TRBD1	TRBJ1-1	few	CASRNQGAPGTEAFF	TGTGCCAGCAGGAATCAGGGGGCGCCGGGCACTGAAGCTTTCTTT
TRBV19	18	TRBD2	TRBJ2-2	once	CATHPGPARGGDTGELFF	TGTGCCACCCACCCCGGCCCAGCCCGGGGGGGGGACACCGGGGAGCTGTTTTTT
TRBV9	14	.	TRBJ1-1	once	CASSVERSASEAFF	TGTGCCAGCAGCGTAGAACGCAGCGCATCTGAAGCTTTCTTT
TRBV11-3	16	TRBD1	TRBJ2-7	.	CASSSHSDRVPPEQYF	TGTGCCAGCAGCTCCCACTCGGACAGGGTTCCGCCCGAGCAGTACTTC
TRBV28	13	.	TRBJ2-7	once	CASSLNIPHEQYF	TGTGCCAGCAGTTTAAACATCCCGCACGAGCAGTACTTC
TRBV5-1	14	.	TRBJ2-5	.	CASSQDRWQETQYF	TGCGCCAGCAGCCAAGACAGGTGGCAAGAGACCCAGTACTTC
TRBV6-4	15	.	TRBJ1-2	.	CASRPMVGGAYGYTF	TGTGCCAGCAGACCAATGGTGGGGGGAGCCTATGGCTACACCTTC
TRBV12-3/TRBV12-4	12	.	TRBJ1-1	.	CASSYDNFEAFF	TGTGCCAGCAGCTACGACAACTTTGAAGCTTTCTTT
TRBV27	17	TRBD1	TRBJ2-7	.	CASSFLSGTGSSYEQYF	TGTGCCAGCAGTTTTCTGTCTGGGACAGGCAGCTCCTACGAGCAGTACTTC
TRBV28	14	.	TRBJ1-1	.	CASAIRQLNTEAFF	TGTGCCAGCGCTATCAGACAGCTGAACACTGAAGCTTTCTTT
TRBV19	13	.	TRBJ1-3	.	CASRAGPGNTIYF	TGTGCCAGTAGAGCGGGGCCGGGAAACACCATATATTTT
TRBV11-3	15	TRBD1	TRBJ2-7	.	CASSPRGDRAGEQYF	TGTGCCAGCAGCCCGAGGGGGGACAGGGCTGGGGAGCAGTACTTC
TRBV5-1	15	.	TRBJ1-6	.	CASSLAPTGNSPLHF	TGCGCCAGCAGCTTGGCGCCCACGGGTAATTCACCCCTCCACTTT
TRBV5-6	14	.	TRBJ2-7	.	CASSFGRGPYEQYF	TGTGCCAGCAGCTTTGGGCGGGGACCCTACGAGCAGTACTTC
TRBV27	15	TRBD2	TRBJ2-1	.	CASSGKRELYNEQFF	TGTGCCAGCAGCGGGAAGCGGGAGTTATACAATGAGCAGTTCTTC
TRBV6-5	15	.	TRBJ2-7	.	CASSYSTQAAYEQYF	TGTGCCAGCAGTTACTCGACACAGGCAGCCTACGAGCAGTACTTC
TRBV4-1	15	TRBD2	TRBJ2-5	.	CASSQVSLAKETQYF	TGCGCCAGCAGCCAAGTCTCACTAGCGAAAGAGACCCAGTACTTC
TRBV7-8	17	TRBD2	TRBJ2-6	.	CASSQLAGGSGANVLTF	TGTGCCAGCAGCCAACTAGCGGGGGGTTCTGGGGCCAACGTCCTGACTTTC
TRBV5-1	16	.	TRBJ1-5	few	CASSLGPQGINQPQHF	TGCGCCAGCAGCTTGGGGCCGCAGGGAATCAATCAGCCCCAGCATTTT
TRBV5-1	17	TRBD1	TRBJ1-1	.	CASSVERQGAGWTEAFF	TGCGCCAGCAGTGTGGAACGACAGGGGGCTGGGTGGACTGAAGCTTTCTTT
TRBV11-3	14	.	TRBJ2-1	.	CASINRTGDNEQFF	TGTGCCAGCATTAACCGGACTGGCGACAATGAGCAGTTCTTC